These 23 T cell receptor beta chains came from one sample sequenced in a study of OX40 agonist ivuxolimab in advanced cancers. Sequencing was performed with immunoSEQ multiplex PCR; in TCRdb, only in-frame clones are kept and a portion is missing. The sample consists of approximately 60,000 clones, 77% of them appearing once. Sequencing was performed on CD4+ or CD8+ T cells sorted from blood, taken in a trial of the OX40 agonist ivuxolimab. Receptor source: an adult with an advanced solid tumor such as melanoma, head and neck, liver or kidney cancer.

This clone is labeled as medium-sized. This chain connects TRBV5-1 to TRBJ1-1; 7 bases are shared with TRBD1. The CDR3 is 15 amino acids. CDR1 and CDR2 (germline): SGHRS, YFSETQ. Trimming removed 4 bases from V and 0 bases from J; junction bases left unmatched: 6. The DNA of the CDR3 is TGCGCCAGCAGCACCTCCGGGACAGTGAACACTGAAGCTTTCTTT. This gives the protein CASSTSGTVNTEAFF.

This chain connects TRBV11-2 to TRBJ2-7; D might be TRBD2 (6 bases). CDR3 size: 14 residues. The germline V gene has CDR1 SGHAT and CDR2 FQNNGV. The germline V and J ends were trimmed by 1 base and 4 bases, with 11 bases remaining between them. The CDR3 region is CASSLGTKAYEQYF. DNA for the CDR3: TGTGCCAGCAGCTTAGGGACTAAAGCGTACGAGCAGTACTTC. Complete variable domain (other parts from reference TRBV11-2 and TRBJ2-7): EAGVAQSPRYKIIEKRQSVAFWCNPISGHATLYWYQQILGQGPKLLIQFQNNGVVDDSQLPKDRFSAERLKGVDSTLKIQPAKLEDSAVYLCASSLGTKAYEQYFGPGTRLTVT.

The CDR3 DNA is TGTGCCAGCAGTTCGGGACAGGGGGGCGGAGGACTGTTTTTT. Its protein product is CASSSGQGGGGLFF. This chain links TRBV28 with TRBJ1-4, with TRBD1 matching 11 bases. V was pared by 4 bases and J by 13 bases, with 8 bases of the junction left unmatched. The CDR3 runs 14 residues. CDR1 is MDHEN, CDR2 SYDVKM, per germline.

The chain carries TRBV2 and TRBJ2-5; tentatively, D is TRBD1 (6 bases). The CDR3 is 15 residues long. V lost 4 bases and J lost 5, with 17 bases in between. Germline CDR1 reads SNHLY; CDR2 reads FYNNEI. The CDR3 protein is CASSADRPSGETQYF. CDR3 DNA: TGTGCCAGCAGTGCCGACAGGCCAAGCGGCGAGACCCAGTACTTC.

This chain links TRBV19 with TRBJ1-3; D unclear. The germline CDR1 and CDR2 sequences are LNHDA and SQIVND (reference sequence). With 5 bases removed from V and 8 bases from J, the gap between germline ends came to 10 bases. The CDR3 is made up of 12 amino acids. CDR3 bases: TGTGCCAGTAGTGGCCTTTTGGACACCATATATTTT. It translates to CASSGLLDTIYF.

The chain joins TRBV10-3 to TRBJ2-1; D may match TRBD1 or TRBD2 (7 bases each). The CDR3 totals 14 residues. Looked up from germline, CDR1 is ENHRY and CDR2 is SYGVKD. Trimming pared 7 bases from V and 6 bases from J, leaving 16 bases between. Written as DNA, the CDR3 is TGTGCCATCAAGACAGGGAGGACTAGCAATGAGCAGTTCTTC. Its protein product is CAIKTGRTSNEQFF.

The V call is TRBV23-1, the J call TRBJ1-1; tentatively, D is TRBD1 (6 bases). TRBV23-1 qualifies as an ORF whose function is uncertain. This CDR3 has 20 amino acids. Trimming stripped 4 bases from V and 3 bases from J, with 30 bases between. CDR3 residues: CASSPRPNTTESRGHTEAFF. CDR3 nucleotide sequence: TGCGCCAGCAGTCCCAGGCCCAATACGACGGAGTCTCGGGGGCACACTGAAGCTTTCTTT.

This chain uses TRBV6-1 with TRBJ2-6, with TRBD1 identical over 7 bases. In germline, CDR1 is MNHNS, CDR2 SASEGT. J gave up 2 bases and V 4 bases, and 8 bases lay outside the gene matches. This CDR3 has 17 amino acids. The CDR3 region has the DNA TGTGCCAGCAGTGCCCGGGACAGTCGTGCTGGGGCCAACGTCCTGACTTTC. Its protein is CASSARDSRAGANVLTF.

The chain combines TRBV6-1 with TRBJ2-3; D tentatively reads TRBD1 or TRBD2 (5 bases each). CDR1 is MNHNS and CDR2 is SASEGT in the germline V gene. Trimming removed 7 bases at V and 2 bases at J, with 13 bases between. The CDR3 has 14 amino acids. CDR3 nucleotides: TGTGCCAGCATCGAGGGGACGTACACAGATACGCAGTATTTT. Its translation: CASIEGTYTDTQYF.

The CDR3 coding sequence is TGTGCCAGCAGCTTAGTGCGTGAAAAACTGTTTTTT. Amino acids: CASSLVREKLFF. The rearrangement links TRBV7-6 to TRBJ1-4; no firm D call. Per the germline V gene, CDR1 is SGHVS and CDR2 is FNYEAQ. Trimming took off 1 base at V and 7 bases at J, with 4 bases between the two ends. This CDR3 comprises 12 residues.

The CDR3 DNA sequence: TGTGCCAGCTCACCACTGGTCGGGGGCACTGAAGCTTTCTTT. Translation: CASSPLVGGTEAFF. This chain links TRBV18 with TRBJ1-1; TRBD1 is a possible D gene (5 bases). The germline CDR1 and CDR2 sequences are KGHSH and LQKENI. The CDR3 consists of 14 residues. The V end lost 1 base, the J end lost 4 bases, and 10 bases lay between the germline ends.

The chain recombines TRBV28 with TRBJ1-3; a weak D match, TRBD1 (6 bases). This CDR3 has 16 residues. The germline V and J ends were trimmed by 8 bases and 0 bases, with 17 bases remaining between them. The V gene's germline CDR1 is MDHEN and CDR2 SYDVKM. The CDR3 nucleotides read TGTGCCAGCCTTTCCCTAGGGGGGGACTCTGGAAACACCATATATTTT. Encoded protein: CASLSLGGDSGNTIYF.

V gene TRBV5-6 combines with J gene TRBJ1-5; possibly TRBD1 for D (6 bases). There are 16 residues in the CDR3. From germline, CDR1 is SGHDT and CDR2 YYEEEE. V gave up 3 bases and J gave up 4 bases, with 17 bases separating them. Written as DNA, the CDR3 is TGTGCCAGCAGCTCATGGGGGGGCGCACGAAATCAGCCCCAGCATTTT. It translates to CASSSWGGARNQPQHF.

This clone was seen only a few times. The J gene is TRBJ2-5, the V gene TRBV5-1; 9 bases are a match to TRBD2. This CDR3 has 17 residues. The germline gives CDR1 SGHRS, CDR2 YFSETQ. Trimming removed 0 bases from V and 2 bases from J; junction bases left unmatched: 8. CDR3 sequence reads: CASSLGGSGSPQETQYF. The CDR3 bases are TGCGCCAGCAGCTTGGGGGGTAGCGGGAGTCCACAAGAGACCCAGTACTTC.

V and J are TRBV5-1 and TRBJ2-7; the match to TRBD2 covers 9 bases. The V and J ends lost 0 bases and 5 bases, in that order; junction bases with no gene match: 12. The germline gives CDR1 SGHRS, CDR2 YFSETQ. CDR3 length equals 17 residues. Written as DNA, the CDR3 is TGCGCCAGCAGCTTGGAAGCGGGAGGCAGCATAAGGAACGAGCAGTACTTC. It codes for CASSLEAGGSIRNEQYF.

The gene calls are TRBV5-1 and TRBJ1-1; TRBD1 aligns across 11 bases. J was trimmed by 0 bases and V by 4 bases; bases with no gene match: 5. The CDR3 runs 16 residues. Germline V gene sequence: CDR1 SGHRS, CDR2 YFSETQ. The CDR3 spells CASSLGQGAMNTEAFF. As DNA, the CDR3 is TGCGCCAGCAGCCTCGGACAGGGGGCCATGAACACTGAAGCTTTCTTT.

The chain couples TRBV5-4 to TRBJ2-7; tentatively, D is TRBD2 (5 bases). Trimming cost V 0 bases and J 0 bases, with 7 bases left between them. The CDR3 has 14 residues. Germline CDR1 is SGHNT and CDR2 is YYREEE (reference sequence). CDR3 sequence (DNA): TGTGCCAGCAGCTTGGGAGGGAGCTCCTACGAGCAGTACTTC. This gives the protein CASSLGGSSYEQYF.

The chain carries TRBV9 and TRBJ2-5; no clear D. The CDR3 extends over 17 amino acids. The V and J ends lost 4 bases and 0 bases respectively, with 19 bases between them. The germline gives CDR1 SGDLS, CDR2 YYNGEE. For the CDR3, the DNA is TGTGCCAGCAGCCCAGATGTTGCCGTATTGTACCAAGAGACCCAGTACTTC. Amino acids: CASSPDVAVLYQETQYF.

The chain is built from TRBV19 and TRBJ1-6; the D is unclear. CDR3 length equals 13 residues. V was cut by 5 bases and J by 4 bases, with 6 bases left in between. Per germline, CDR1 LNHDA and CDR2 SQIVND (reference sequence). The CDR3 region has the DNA TGTGCCAGTAGTTCCCAGTATAATTCACCCCTCCACTTT. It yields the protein CASSSQYNSPLHF.

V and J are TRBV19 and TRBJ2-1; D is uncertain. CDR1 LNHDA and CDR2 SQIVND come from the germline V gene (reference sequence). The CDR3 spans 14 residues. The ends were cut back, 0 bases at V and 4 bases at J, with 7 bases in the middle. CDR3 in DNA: TGTGCCAGTAGTATAGATATCATTTACAATGAGCAGTTCTTC. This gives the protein CASSIDIIYNEQFF.

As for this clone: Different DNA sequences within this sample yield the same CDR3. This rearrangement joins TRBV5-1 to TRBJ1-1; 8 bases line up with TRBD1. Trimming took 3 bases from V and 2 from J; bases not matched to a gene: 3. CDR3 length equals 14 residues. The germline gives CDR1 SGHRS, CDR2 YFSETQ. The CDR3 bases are TGCGCCAGCAGCTGGACAGGGTCTAACACTGAAGCTTTCTTT. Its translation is CASSWTGSNTEAFF.

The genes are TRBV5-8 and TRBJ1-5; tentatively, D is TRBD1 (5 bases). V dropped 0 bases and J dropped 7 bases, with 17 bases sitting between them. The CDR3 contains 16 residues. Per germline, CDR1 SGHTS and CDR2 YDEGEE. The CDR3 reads CASSLEGSGGDQPQHF. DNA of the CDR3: TGTGCCAGCAGCTTGGAAGGGTCGGGAGGGGACCAGCCCCAGCATTTT.

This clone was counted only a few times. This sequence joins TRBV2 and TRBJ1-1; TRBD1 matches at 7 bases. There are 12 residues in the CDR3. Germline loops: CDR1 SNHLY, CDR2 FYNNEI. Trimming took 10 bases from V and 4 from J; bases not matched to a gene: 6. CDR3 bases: TGTGCCACTGGACAGGATGGCACTGAAGCTTTCTTT. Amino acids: CATGQDGTEAFF.